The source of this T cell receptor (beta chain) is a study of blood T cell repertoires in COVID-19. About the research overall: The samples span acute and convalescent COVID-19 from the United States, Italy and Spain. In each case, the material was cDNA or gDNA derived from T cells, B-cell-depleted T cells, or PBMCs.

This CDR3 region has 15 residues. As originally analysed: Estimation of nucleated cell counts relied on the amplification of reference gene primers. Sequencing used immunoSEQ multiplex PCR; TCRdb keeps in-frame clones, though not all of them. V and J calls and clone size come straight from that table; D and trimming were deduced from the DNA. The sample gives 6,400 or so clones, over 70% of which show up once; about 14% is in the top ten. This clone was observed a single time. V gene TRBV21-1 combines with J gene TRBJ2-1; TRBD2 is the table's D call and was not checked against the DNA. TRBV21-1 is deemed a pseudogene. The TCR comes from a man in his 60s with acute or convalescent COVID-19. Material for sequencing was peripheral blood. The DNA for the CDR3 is TGTGCCAGCAGCAAGGGGGGGAAGCAGTACAATGAGCAGTTCTTC. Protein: CASSKGGKQYNEQFF.